This entry lists 30 T cell receptor beta chains sequenced from one sample in a study of shared clonotypes between healthy human individuals. Sequenced by immunoSEQ multiplex PCR; TCRdb stores in-frame clones only, minus some. This table has 2 million to 2.5 million clones, approximately 90% appearing once. Sequenced: naive CD4+ T cells from PBMCs. Subset described: CD45RA+ positively selected. Receptor source: a man younger than 35 in good health. Some clones in this sample may be carry-over from other donors' samples.

The rearrangement uses TRBV6-1 and TRBJ1-4; D unresolved. The length of the CDR3 is 13 residues. Germline V gives CDR1 MNHNS, CDR2 SASEGT. Deletions cut 6 bases from V and 4 bases from J, with 9 bases between. The CDR3 loop reads CASSAGRNEKLFF. The CDR3 DNA reads as TGTGCCAGCAGCGCAGGACGTAATGAAAAACTGTTTTTT.

The J gene is TRBJ1-4, the V gene TRBV5-5; TRBD1 agrees at 8 bases. V trimming: 4 bases; J trimming: 7 bases; junction bases outside the gene matches: 9. CDR1 and CDR2 from the germline V gene are SGHKS and YYEKEE (reference sequence). This CDR3 is built from 15 residues. The CDR3 DNA is TGTGCCAGCAGCCGACAGGGGTCGAGGGGTGAAAAACTGTTTTTT. Translating gives CASSRQGSRGEKLFF.

The genes are TRBV10-1 and TRBJ2-5, with TRBD2 matching 15 bases. The germline V gene encodes CDR1 WNHNN and CDR2 SYGVQD (reference sequence). The CDR3 runs to 18 residues. The V segment lost 7 bases and the J segment 4 bases; nucleotides outside the gene matches: 13. CDR3 sequence (DNA): TGCGCCAGCAACATAGGACTAGCGGGAGGGATGGATGGAGAGACCCAGTACTTC. Translating it yields CASNIGLAGGMDGETQYF.

The chain is built from TRBV29-1 and TRBJ2-7; unclear D gene. Germline values: CDR1 SQVTM, CDR2 ANQGSEA. The CDR3 has 12 amino acids. The germline V and J ends were trimmed by 5 bases and 3 bases, with 11 bases remaining between them. The CDR3 sequence: CSVSSQSYEQYF. The CDR3 nucleotides are TGCAGCGTTTCCAGTCAAAGCTACGAGCAGTACTTC.

The rearrangement links TRBV5-4 to TRBJ2-3; 10 bases agree with TRBD2. This CDR3 has 16 amino acids. Germline trimming cut 4 bases from V and 0 bases from J; bases unmatched to any gene: 5. Germline V lookup: CDR1 SGHNT, CDR2 YYREEE (reference sequence). The chain's CDR3 is CASSQSSGGSTDTQYF. CDR3 coding DNA: TGTGCCAGCAGCCAATCTAGCGGGGGAAGCACAGATACGCAGTATTTT.

V and J are TRBV10-3 and TRBJ2-6; D gene uncertain. V was cut by 8 bases and J by 1 base, with 12 bases left in between. The CDR3 is made up of 15 amino acids. The germline CDR1 and CDR2 sequences are ENHRY and SYGVKD. In nucleotides, the CDR3 is TGTGCCATCTCCCTCGACGGTTCTGGGGCCAACGTCCTGACTTTC. Protein product: CAISLDGSGANVLTF.

The chain couples TRBV19 to TRBJ2-1; the D gene is possibly TRBD2 (7 bases). Trimming shortened V by 9 bases and J by 8 bases, and 20 bases separated the two germline ends. CDR1 is LNHDA, CDR2 SQIVND, per germline (reference sequence). The CDR3 has 14 amino acids. CDR3 sequence (DNA): TGTGCCAGCCTCGCACGGGGGGCGCAACATGAGCAGTTCTTC. Residues: CASLARGAQHEQFF.

This rearrangement joins TRBV9 to TRBJ2-5, with D perhaps assigned TRBD1 or TRBD2 (5 bases each). Trimming removed 4 bases at V and 5 bases at J, with 21 bases between. This CDR3 region has 16 residues. Germline lookup yields CDR1 SGDLS and CDR2 YYNGEE. CDR3 nucleotides: TGTGCCAGCAGCTCCGGGGACCCGAGCCCAGGGGAGACCCAGTACTTC. Amino acids: CASSSGDPSPGETQYF.

V is TRBV28 and J is TRBJ1-5, with D unclear. The CDR3 is 14 residues long. Germline CDR1 reads MDHEN; CDR2 reads SYDVKM. V was cut by 0 bases and J by 4 bases, with 7 bases left in between. The CDR3 bases are TGTGCCAGCAGTTTATGGAAAGTGAATCAGCCCCAGCATTTT. Protein product: CASSLWKVNQPQHF. Together with reference TRBV28 and TRBJ1-5, the CDR3 gives the full variable domain: DVKVTQSSRYLVKRTGEKVFLECVQDMDHENMFWYRQDPGLGLRLIYFSYDVKMKEKGDIPEGYSVSREKKERFSLILESASTNQTSMYLCASSLWKVNQPQHFGDGTRLSIL.

V is TRBV5-1 and J is TRBJ1-4, with D unclear. Looked up from germline, CDR1 is SGHRS and CDR2 is YFSETQ. Trimming pared 5 bases from V and 0 bases from J, leaving 8 bases between. The CDR3 is 14 residues long. For the CDR3, the DNA is TGCGCCAGCAGGGGGATGCCAACTAATGAAAAACTGTTTTTT. Its protein is CASRGMPTNEKLFF.

This clone was counted a single time. The V and J genes are TRBV9 and TRBJ2-1; the match to TRBD1 covers 10 bases. CDR1 is SGDLS, CDR2 YYNGEE, per germline. Trimming at V came to 4 bases and at J to 8 bases, leaving 9 bases not matched to a gene. This CDR3 has 15 residues. CDR3 coding DNA: TGTGCCAGCAGCTCCGGGAGGGACAGGGGTTATGAGCAGTTCTTC. It encodes CASSSGRDRGYEQFF.

The genes are TRBV4-2 and TRBJ2-1; D is uncertain. Trimming removed 2 bases at V and 7 bases at J, with 12 bases between. The CDR3 spans 14 residues. Germline V lookup: CDR1 LGHNA, CDR2 YNFKEQ. CDR3 sequence (DNA): TGTGCCAGCAGCCAACCCGGAGACGTGAATGAGCAGTTCTTC. This encodes CASSQPGDVNEQFF.

The chain combines TRBV9 with TRBJ2-1, with TRBD2 identical over 9 bases. CDR3 length equals 13 residues. CDR1 is SGDLS, CDR2 YYNGEE, per germline. After removal of 2 bases from V and 6 bases from J, the junction contained 0 bases not matched to a gene. CDR3 protein: CASSVSGSNEQFF. The CDR3 nucleotides are TGTGCCAGCAGCGTTAGCGGGAGCAATGAGCAGTTCTTC.

Comment on this clone: Other DNA sequences in this sample translate to the same CDR3. The chain uses TRBV28 and TRBJ2-5; 10 nucleotides match TRBD1. Germline V gives CDR1 MDHEN, CDR2 SYDVKM. After removal of 2 bases from V and 4 bases from J, the junction contained 1 base not matched to a gene. The CDR3 consists of 14 residues. CDR3 nucleotide sequence: TGTGCCAGCAGTTTAGACAGGGGGCGAGAGACCCAGTACTTC. Translation gives CASSLDRGRETQYF.

The chain recombines TRBV6-6 with TRBJ2-7; D possibly corresponds to TRBD1 (5 bases). V lost 4 bases, J lost 5 bases, and 9 bases lay in between. The CDR3 consists of 12 residues. Germline lookup yields CDR1 MNHNY and CDR2 SVGAGI (reference sequence). The CDR3 reads CASSSGFHEQYF. In DNA form, the CDR3 reads TGTGCCAGCAGTTCAGGGTTCCACGAGCAGTACTTC.

The count of this clone is one. The chain employs TRBV4-2 and TRBJ2-3; 10 bases line up with TRBD2. Germline trimming cut 4 bases from V and 7 bases from J; bases unmatched to any gene: 17. The CDR3 sequence is 18 residues long. Looked up from germline, CDR1 is LGHNA and CDR2 is YNFKEQ. The CDR3 DNA reads as TGTGCCAGCAGCCCCGGGGCTAGCGGGAGCGTCGAGGCTAATACGCAGTATTTT. Residues: CASSPGASGSVEANTQYF.

The V gene is TRBV7-2, the J gene TRBJ2-7; a weak D match, TRBD1 (5 bases). The CDR3 sequence is 13 residues long. V was shortened by 2 bases and J by 3 bases, with 8 bases between the two germline ends. Germline V CDR1 and CDR2: SGHTA, FQGNSA. The CDR3 here is CASSLFRGYEQYF. As DNA, the CDR3 is TGTGCCAGCAGCTTATTTAGGGGCTACGAGCAGTACTTC.

With respect to this clone: This specimen includes other DNA sequences encoding the same CDR3. The V gene is TRBV30, the J gene TRBJ2-5; D not resolved. Germline V gene sequence: CDR1 GTSNPN, CDR2 SVGIG (reference sequence). The ends were cut back, 0 bases at V and 4 bases at J, with 6 bases in the middle. The CDR3 covers 12 residues. The CDR3 DNA is TGTGCCTGGAGTGTGACGGGAGAGACCCAGTACTTC. Translation: CAWSVTGETQYF.

The chain employs TRBV11-2 and TRBJ2-1; 7 bases align to TRBD2. This CDR3 is 15 amino acids long. V lost 3 bases, J lost 4 bases, and 6 bases stayed unmatched. Germline V CDR1 and CDR2: SGHAT, FQNNGV. CDR3 sequence reads: CASSFTGGTYNEQFF. The CDR3 DNA sequence: TGTGCCAGCAGCTTTACGGGAGGAACATACAATGAGCAGTTCTTC.

This chain joins TRBV6-1 and TRBJ2-5; either TRBD1 or TRBD2 may fit D (5 bases each). The germline V gene has CDR1 MNHNS and CDR2 SASEGT. The CDR3 has 15 amino acids. V was shortened by 0 bases and J by 8 bases, with 16 bases between the two germline ends. CDR3 loop: CASSEARGSSGTQYF. DNA for the CDR3: TGTGCCAGCAGTGAAGCCCGGGGCTCCTCGGGAACCCAGTACTTC.

CDR3 DNA sequence: TGTGCCAGTAGCATTTACGGAACCAGGGGATTCAAGGATGGCTACACCTTC. It yields the protein CASSIYGTRGFKDGYTF. The chain links TRBV19 to TRBJ1-2; TRBD1 is a possible D gene (6 bases). The length of the CDR3 is 17 residues. Trimming pared 6 bases from V and 6 bases from J, leaving 26 bases between. Per germline, CDR1 LNHDA and CDR2 SQIVND (reference sequence).

The chain links TRBV2 to TRBJ2-1; the match to TRBD2 covers 8 bases. This CDR3 spans 15 amino acids. Germline CDR1 reads SNHLY; CDR2 reads FYNNEI. The J segment lost 9 bases and the V segment lost 6 bases, leaving 13 bases of the junction unmatched. CDR3 region: CASSARTSGSGEQFF. Here the CDR3 DNA reads TGTGCCAGCAGCGCCCGGACAAGCGGGAGTGGTGAGCAGTTCTTC.

The chain is built from TRBV19 and TRBJ2-7; 13 bases are a match to TRBD2. This CDR3 comprises 18 residues. Germline V CDR1 and CDR2: LNHDA, SQIVND (reference sequence). Trimming cost V 5 bases and J 4 bases; bases outside gene matches: 14. CDR3 DNA sequence: TGTGCCAGTAGTCCGCCAACACTAGCGGGAGGGCCGTGGTACGAGCAGTACTTC. Its protein product is CASSPPTLAGGPWYEQYF.

The chain has TRBV4-1 and TRBJ1-6, with 9 bases fitting TRBD1. The CDR3 has 15 residues. V shed 4 bases and J 8 bases; nucleotides not matched to a gene: 6. CDR1 MGHRA and CDR2 YSYEKL come from the germline V gene. CDR3 sequence reads: CASSPPDRGDSPLHF. The CDR3 region has the DNA TGCGCCAGCAGCCCACCCGACAGGGGGGATTCACCCCTCCACTTT.

The chain is built from TRBV5-1 and TRBJ2-3, with D tentatively TRBD2 (6 bases). Trimming removed 3 bases at V and 4 bases at J, with 15 bases between. The CDR3 consists of 15 residues. Germline CDR1 SGHRS, CDR2 YFSETQ. CDR3 nucleotide sequence: TGCGCCAGCAGCTCCGGGACTCTCCTATCAGATACGCAGTATTTT. This codes for CASSSGTLLSDTQYF.

The chain combines TRBV28 with TRBJ1-5; D is perhaps TRBD1 (5 bases). The CDR3 extends over 15 amino acids. CDR1 and CDR2 from the germline V gene are MDHEN and SYDVKM. V was trimmed by 5 bases and J by 3 bases, leaving 14 bases between them. This chain's CDR3 is CASSKRGHINQPQHF. The CDR3 DNA follows: TGTGCCAGCAGTAAGAGGGGCCATATCAATCAGCCCCAGCATTTT.

The V call is TRBV28, the J call TRBJ2-5, with D possibly TRBD2 on 6 matching bases. The germline V gene encodes CDR1 MDHEN and CDR2 SYDVKM. Trimming stripped 5 bases from V and 6 bases from J, with 16 bases between. The CDR3 sequence is 14 residues long. DNA of the CDR3: TGTGCCAGCAGTCAACCCCGGGACTTGAAGACCCAGTACTTC. Translating it yields CASSQPRDLKTQYF.

The chain recombines TRBV7-8 with TRBJ2-3; 12 nucleotides line up with TRBD1. CDR3 length: 16 amino acids. Germline V gene data show CDR1 as SGHVS and CDR2 as FQNEAQ. J lost 3 bases, V lost 5 bases, and 6 bases had no gene match. CDR3 protein: CASSQMGQGATDTQYF. CDR3 DNA: TGTGCCAGCAGCCAAATGGGACAGGGGGCAACAGATACGCAGTATTTT.

The genes are TRBV7-2 and TRBJ2-5; D possibly corresponds to TRBD2 (6 bases). Trimming removed 2 bases from V and 5 bases from J, with 18 bases in between. The germline V gene has CDR1 SGHTA and CDR2 FQGNSA. The CDR3 is made up of 16 amino acids. DNA of the CDR3: TGTGCCAGCAGCTTACAGGGACTCGGAGGGGAGGAGACCCAGTACTTC. Protein: CASSLQGLGGEETQYF.

The genes are TRBV5-1 and TRBJ2-2; D is perhaps TRBD2 (6 bases). V gave up 6 bases and J gave up 3 bases, with 12 bases separating them. The CDR3 length is 14 residues. Germline V gene sequence: CDR1 SGHRS, CDR2 YFSETQ. This CDR3 reads CASTWDSYTGELFF. DNA of the CDR3: TGCGCCAGCACCTGGGACTCGTACACCGGGGAGCTGTTTTTT. Complete variable domain (other parts from reference TRBV5-1 and TRBJ2-2): KAGVTQTPRYLIKTRGQQVTLSCSPISGHRSVSWYQQTPGQGLQFLFEYFSETQRNKGNFPGRFSGRQFSNSRSEMNVSTLELGDSALYLCASTWDSYTGELFFGEGSRLTVL.